The 24 T cell receptor beta chains below all came from one sample that was sequenced in a study of spatial heterogeneity in lung cancer. Study results and limitations: It was found that expanded intratumoral alpha and beta TCR counts tracked tumor mutation counts.

What these receptors recognize is not known. Specified time point: sample taken at primary tumor resection. MiXCR was run by TCRdb on the 5' RACE reads, yielding one entry per CDR3 protein. The table lists 20,000 to 25,000 distinct CDR3 sequences, nearly 6.5% of them singletons. The sequencing used lung tumor tissue, collected at surgery. The receptor set was obtained from a male donor with early-stage non-small cell lung cancer.

This clonotype was seen repeatedly, ten times or more. The chain couples TRBV5-1 to TRBJ2-2; 8 bases align to TRBD1. The ends lost 4 bases at V and 2 bases at J; junction bases unmatched: 4. Germline V gene sequence: CDR1 SGHRS, CDR2 YFSETQ. The CDR3 loop spans 15 amino acids. The CDR3 loop reads CASSPGQANTGELFF. DNA for the CDR3: TGCGCCAGCAGCCCGGGACAGGCTAACACCGGGGAGCTGTTTTTT. The full variable domain, completed using reference TRBV5-1 and TRBJ2-2, is KAGVTQTPRYLIKTRGQQVTLSCSPISGHRSVSWYQQTPGQGLQFLFEYFSETQRNKGNFPGRFSGRQFSNSRSEMNVSTLELGDSALYLCASSPGQANTGELFFGEGSRLTVL.

This clonotype was seen at least ten times. V and J are TRBV12-3 or TRBV12-4 and TRBJ1-1; D gene ambiguous. This CDR3 region has 13 residues. The V end lost 3 bases, the J end lost 1 base, and 6 bases lay between the germline ends. CDR3 nucleotide sequence: TGTGCCAGCAGTTTCTTGGCGAACACTGAAGCTTTCTTT. This sequence encodes CASSFLANTEAFF.

This clonotype has a handful of counts. The V and J genes are TRBV7-2 and TRBJ2-1; 9 bases are shared with TRBD2. Germline V gene sequence: CDR1 SGHTA, CDR2 FQGNSA. This CDR3 is 17 amino acids long. After removal of 6 bases from V and 10 bases from J, the junction contained 19 bases not matched to a gene. The CDR3, as DNA: TGTGCCAGCAGTCCCGCCGGGAGTGGCGGGGGGGCAGGGGAGCAGTTCTTC. Its protein product is CASSPAGSGGGAGEQFF.

This clonotype was counted many times. CDR3 DNA sequence: TGCAGTGCTAGAGATGACCATGGACCCCTACGGTCACCCCTCCACTTT. This encodes CSARDDHGPLRSPLHF. The chain links TRBV20-1 to TRBJ1-6; no reliable D call. This CDR3 region has 16 residues. The V end was cut by 0 bases, the J end by 10 bases, with 19 bases between. Germline V gene lookup returns CDR1 DFQATT and CDR2 SNEGSKA (reference sequence).

This clonotype was seen a few times. The germline gene is not matched at one end of the junction; a read error may be the cause. V usage is TRBV29-1 and J usage is TRBJ2-7; TRBD2 agrees at 8 bases. This CDR3 is built from 14 residues. Germline values: CDR1 SQVTM, CDR2 ANQGSEA. The CDR3 nucleotides are TGCAGCCTTGAACCCGCGGGAGGATTCTACGAGCAGTACTTC. Amino acids: CSLEPAGGFYEQYF.

This clonotype was picked up many times. Written as DNA, the CDR3 is TGTGCCAGCAGCGTAAGAACAGGGTCCTACAATGAGCAGTTCTTC. Its translation: CASSVRTGSYNEQFF. This chain links TRBV9 with TRBJ2-1, with a possible D match to TRBD1 (6 bases). CDR1 and CDR2 from the germline V gene are SGDLS and YYNGEE. CDR3 length equals 15 residues. V was trimmed by 1 base and J by 1 base, leaving 9 bases between them.

This clonotype was seen ten or more times. The chain carries TRBV9 and TRBJ2-3; D call uncertain. In germline, CDR1 is SGDLS, CDR2 YYNGEE. This CDR3 contains 16 residues. V lost 4 bases and J 1 base, leaving 16 bases between the germline ends. The CDR3 loop reads CASSPTVTWGTDTQYF. The CDR3 DNA reads TGTGCCAGCAGCCCAACCGTGACCTGGGGCACAGATACGCAGTATTTT.

This clonotype was picked up many times. The chain's CDR3 is CSALSPPNEQFF. The CDR3, as DNA: TGCAGCGCACTCTCTCCCCCAAATGAGCAGTTCTTC. The rearrangement uses TRBV29-1 and TRBJ2-1; unclear D gene. V was clipped by 7 bases and J by 7 bases, with 14 bases between them. CDR1 is SQVTM and CDR2 is ANQGSEA in the germline V gene. The CDR3 is 12 residues long.

The chain uses TRBV4-1 and TRBJ1-5; D might be TRBD1 (5 bases). V shed 4 bases and J shed 6 bases, with 13 bases lying between them. CDR3 size: 14 residues. The germline gives CDR1 MGHRA, CDR2 YSYEKL. CDR3 loop: CASSPGLLGQPQHF. The CDR3, as DNA: TGCGCCAGCAGCCCAGGGTTGCTGGGTCAGCCCCAGCATTTT.

This clonotype appeared a few times. This sequence joins TRBV6-1 and TRBJ2-7; D remains ambiguous. This CDR3 comprises 15 residues. The germline gives CDR1 MNHNS, CDR2 SASEGT. V was trimmed by 3 bases and J by 7 bases, leaving 19 bases between them. The CDR3 coding sequence is TGTGCCAGCAGTGAGGGGTATTCCTCCCCTAAGGAGCAGTACTTC. Protein: CASSEGYSSPKEQYF.

The genes are TRBV11-2 and TRBJ2-1; no firm D call. In germline, CDR1 is SGHAT, CDR2 FQNNGV. The V gene lost 3 bases and the J gene lost 9 bases, with 15 bases spanning the gap. The CDR3 length is 14 residues. DNA of the CDR3: TGTGCCAGCAGCTTTAATCCCGCCACGGGTGAGCAGTTCTTC. It encodes CASSFNPATGEQFF.

There are many counts of this clonotype. This sequence joins TRBV2 and TRBJ1-6, with 8 nucleotides matching TRBD1. J was trimmed by 9 bases and V by 7 bases; bases with no gene match: 11. Germline CDR1 and CDR2: SNHLY and FYNNEI. The CDR3 is 15 residues long. DNA for the CDR3: TGTGCCAGCAAAAACCAGGGGGCGGGAAGTTCACCCCTCCACTTT. This sequence encodes CASKNQGAGSSPLHF.

J is TRBJ1-5 and V is TRBV19; D unclear. The length of the CDR3 is 12 residues. V was shortened by 7 bases and J by 3 bases, with 7 bases between the two germline ends. CDR1 LNHDA and CDR2 SQIVND come from the germline V gene (reference sequence). CDR3 loop: CASTGYNQPQHF. CDR3 nucleotide sequence: TGTGCCAGTACAGGCTACAATCAGCCCCAGCATTTT.

This clonotype has at least ten counts. The genes are TRBV13 and TRBJ2-5, with D perhaps TRBD1 (6 bases). Germline-derived CDR1 and CDR2 are PRHDT and FYEKMQ (reference sequence). V shed 6 bases and J shed 1 base, with 9 bases lying between them. The CDR3 length is 13 residues. CDR3 nucleotides: TGTGCCAGCAGTCGACAGGTCCAAGAGACCCAGTACTTC. Protein product: CASSRQVQETQYF.

This clonotype was seen a handful of times. The chain combines TRBV12-3 or TRBV12-4 with TRBJ2-5; tentatively, D is TRBD1 (6 bases). The CDR3 sequence is 13 residues long. Trimming pared 7 bases from V and 4 bases from J, leaving 13 bases between. In DNA form, the CDR3 reads TGTGCCAGCACCATCTTAGGGGGAGAGACCCAGTACTTC. Residues: CASTILGGETQYF.

This clonotype was counted at least ten times. The rearrangement joins TRBV27 to TRBJ2-1, with 8 bases matching TRBD1. V dropped 3 bases and J dropped 8; count of bases not matched to a gene: 6. Germline V gene sequence: CDR1 MNHEY, CDR2 SMNVEV (reference sequence). The CDR3 extends over 14 amino acids. CDR3 amino acids: CASSLQGAVYEQFF. Here the CDR3 DNA reads TGTGCCAGCAGTTTGCAGGGGGCAGTGTATGAGCAGTTCTTC.

Many counts were recorded for this clonotype. V gene TRBV12-3 or TRBV12-4 combines with J gene TRBJ2-3, with TRBD2 matching over 13 bases. The J segment lost 10 bases and the V segment lost 7 bases, leaving 8 bases of the junction unmatched. This CDR3 has 14 residues. CDR3 in amino acids: CASTRLAGGRPQYF. For the CDR3, the DNA is TGTGCCAGCACCAGACTAGCGGGGGGACGCCCGCAGTATTTT.

This clonotype was seen repeatedly, ten times or more. J is TRBJ2-2 and V is TRBV29-1; TRBD2 aligns across 15 bases. The V gene's germline CDR1 is SQVTM and CDR2 ANQGSEA. CDR3 size: 14 residues. J lost 5 bases, V lost 6 bases, and 1 base had no gene match. In DNA, the CDR3 is TGCAGCGTGGGACTAGCGGGAGGAACCGGGGAGCTGTTTTTT. This gives the protein CSVGLAGGTGELFF.

This clonotype was counted many times. This sequence joins TRBV6-6 and TRBJ2-7, with TRBD1 matching 9 bases. This CDR3 comprises 15 residues. Germline values: CDR1 MNHNY, CDR2 SVGAGI (reference sequence). After removal of 2 bases from V and 5 bases from J, the junction contained 7 bases not matched to a gene. The CDR3 nucleotides are TGTGCCAGCAGTTACCCCACCGGACAGGGGAACGAGCAGTACTTC. Its protein product is CASSYPTGQGNEQYF.

The CDR3 DNA is TGCGCCAGCAGCTCGGTGGGCGGGAATGGGGCCAACGTCCTGACTTTC. It encodes CASSSVGGNGANVLTF. The V and J genes are TRBV5-1 and TRBJ2-6, with D possibly matching TRBD2 (6 bases). V was shortened by 3 bases and J by 3 bases, with 13 bases between the two germline ends. The CDR3 is 16 residues long. In germline, CDR1 is SGHRS, CDR2 YFSETQ.

This clonotype occurred many times. This chain uses TRBV5-4 with TRBJ1-2; TRBD1 matches 10 bases. CDR3 length: 15 residues. The V gene's germline CDR1 is SGHNT and CDR2 YYREEE (reference sequence). Trimming removed 0 bases from V and 4 bases from J; junction bases left unmatched: 3. The CDR3 protein is CASSLGQGARYGYTF. CDR3 DNA: TGTGCCAGCAGCTTGGGACAGGGGGCGCGCTATGGCTACACCTTC.

This clonotype has at least ten counts. V and J are TRBV6-5 and TRBJ1-1; D is perhaps TRBD1 (5 bases). V was shortened by 0 bases and J by 4 bases, with 15 bases between the two germline ends. The germline CDR1 and CDR2 sequences are MNHEY and SVGAGI. This CDR3 is built from 16 residues. The CDR3 protein is CASSYSIRGASTEAFF. CDR3 in DNA: TGTGCCAGCAGTTACTCGATTCGGGGCGCAAGCACTGAAGCTTTCTTT.

Ten or more counts support this clonotype. This rearrangement joins TRBV11-2 to TRBJ1-3; D possibly corresponds to TRBD1 (6 bases). Per the germline V gene, CDR1 is SGHAT and CDR2 is FQNNGV. Trimming pared 4 bases from V and 4 bases from J, leaving 20 bases between. The CDR3 runs 17 residues. The CDR3 is CASSSPLEGEFGNTIYF. The CDR3 nucleotides are TGTGCCAGCAGCTCCCCGTTGGAGGGGGAATTCGGAAACACCATATATTTT.

This clonotype was detected a few times. The chain combines TRBV5-5 with TRBJ1-1; no definite D call. This CDR3 is 15 amino acids long. V was clipped by 1 base and J by 1 base, with 11 bases between them. The V gene's germline CDR1 is SGHKS and CDR2 YYEKEE (reference sequence). Here the CDR3 DNA reads TGTGCCAGCAGCTTGCTGGACCAATCGAACACTGAAGCTTTCTTT. Protein sequence: CASSLLDQSNTEAFF.